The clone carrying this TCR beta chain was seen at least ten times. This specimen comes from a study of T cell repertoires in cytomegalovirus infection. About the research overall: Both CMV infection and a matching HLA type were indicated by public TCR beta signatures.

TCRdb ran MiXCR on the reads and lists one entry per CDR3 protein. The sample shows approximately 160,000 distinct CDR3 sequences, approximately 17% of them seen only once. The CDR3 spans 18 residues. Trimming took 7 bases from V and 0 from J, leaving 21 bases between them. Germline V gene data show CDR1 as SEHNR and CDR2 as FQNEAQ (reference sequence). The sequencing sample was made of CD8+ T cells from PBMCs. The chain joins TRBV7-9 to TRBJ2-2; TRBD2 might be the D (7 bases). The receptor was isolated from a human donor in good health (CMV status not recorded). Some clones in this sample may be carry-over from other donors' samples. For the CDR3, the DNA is TGTGCCAGCATCCACACGGCGGGGGACACACCGAACACCGGGGAGCTGTTTTTT. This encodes CASIHTAGDTPNTGELFF.